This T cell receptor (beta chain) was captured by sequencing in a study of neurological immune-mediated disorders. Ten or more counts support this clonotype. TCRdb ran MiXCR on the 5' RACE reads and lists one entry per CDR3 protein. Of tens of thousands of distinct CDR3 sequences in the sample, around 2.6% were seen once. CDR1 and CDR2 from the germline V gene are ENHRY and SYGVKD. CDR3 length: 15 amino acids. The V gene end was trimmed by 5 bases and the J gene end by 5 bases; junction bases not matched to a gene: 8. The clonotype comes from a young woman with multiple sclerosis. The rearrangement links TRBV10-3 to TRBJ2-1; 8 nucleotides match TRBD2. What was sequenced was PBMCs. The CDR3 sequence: CAISLSGSKNNEQFF. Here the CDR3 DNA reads TGTGCCATCAGTTTAAGCGGGAGTAAAAACAATGAGCAGTTCTTC.